This TCR beta chain derives from a study of vaccination and CD4 T cells after COVID-19. About the research overall: Cells were stimulated with overlapping spike peptide pools from SARS-CoV-2, HCoV-NL63, HCoV-OC43 and HCoV-229E. A CEFX pool, an HIV-1 Nef pool, or no peptide went to control cultures.

The germline gives CDR1 MNHEY, CDR2 SVGAGI. The V end was cut by 0 bases, the J end by 5 bases, with 10 bases between. The CDR3 is made up of 14 amino acids. Treatment noted: approximately 9-day PBMC culture with coronavirus spike peptide pools or control peptides (ViraFEST assay). In the ViraFEST assay, peptide-pool expansion preceded TCR sequencing of expanded clonotypes. An Oncomine TCR Beta short-read assay was used to sequence the DNA from cultured CD4+ T cells. Cultured CD4+ T cells were the source of extracted genomic DNA. TCRdb independently ran MiXCR on the PCR reads; one entry per CDR3 protein. The repertoire holds roughly 4,000 distinct CDR3 sequences, more than 35% seen once, with 23% in the top ten. As regards this clonotype: Its specificity is unknown.

Sequenced sample: CD4+ T cells from blood, cultured in vitro. The clonotype comes from a human donor who had recovered from COVID-19. V and J are TRBV6-5 and TRBJ2-5; D ambiguous. The CDR3 DNA reads as TGTGCCAGCAGTTACTCGACCCCGCCTGAGACCCAGTACTTC. Translating it yields CASSYSTPPETQYF.